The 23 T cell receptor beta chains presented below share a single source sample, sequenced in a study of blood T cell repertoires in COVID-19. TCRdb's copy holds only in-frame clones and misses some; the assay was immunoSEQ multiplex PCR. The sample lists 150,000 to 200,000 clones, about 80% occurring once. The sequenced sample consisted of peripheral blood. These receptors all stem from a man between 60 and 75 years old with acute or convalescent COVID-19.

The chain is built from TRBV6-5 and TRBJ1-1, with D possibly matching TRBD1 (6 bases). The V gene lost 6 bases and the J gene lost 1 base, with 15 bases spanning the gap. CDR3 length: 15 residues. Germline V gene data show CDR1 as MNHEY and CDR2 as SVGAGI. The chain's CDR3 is CASRVSDRSNTEAFF. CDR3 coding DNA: TGTGCCAGCAGGGTCTCGGACAGATCGAACACTGAAGCTTTCTTT.

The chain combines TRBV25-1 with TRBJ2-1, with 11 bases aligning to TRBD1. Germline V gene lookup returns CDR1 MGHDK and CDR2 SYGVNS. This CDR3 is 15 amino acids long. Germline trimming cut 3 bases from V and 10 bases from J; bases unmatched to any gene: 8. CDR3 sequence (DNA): TGTGCCAGCAGTGATTCCGGACAGGGGGCTGGGGAGCAGTTCTTC. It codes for CASSDSGQGAGEQFF.

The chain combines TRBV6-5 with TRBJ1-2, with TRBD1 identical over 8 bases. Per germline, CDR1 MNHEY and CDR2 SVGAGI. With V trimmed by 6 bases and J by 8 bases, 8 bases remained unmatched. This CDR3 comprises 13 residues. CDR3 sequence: CASRPGQARGYTF. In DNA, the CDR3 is TGTGCCAGCAGACCGGGACAGGCCCGAGGCTACACCTTC.

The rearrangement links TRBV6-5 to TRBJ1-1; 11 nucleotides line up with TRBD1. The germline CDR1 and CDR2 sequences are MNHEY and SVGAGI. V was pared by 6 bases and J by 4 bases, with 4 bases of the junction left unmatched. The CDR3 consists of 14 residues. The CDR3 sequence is CASRGQGGVTEAFF. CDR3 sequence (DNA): TGTGCCAGCAGGGGACAGGGGGGGGTCACTGAAGCTTTCTTT.

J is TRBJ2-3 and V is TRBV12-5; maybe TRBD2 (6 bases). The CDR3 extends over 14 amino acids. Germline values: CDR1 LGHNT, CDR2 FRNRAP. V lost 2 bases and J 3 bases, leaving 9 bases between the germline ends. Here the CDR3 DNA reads TGTGCTAGTGGTTTGACGAGCGGGACAGATACGCAGTATTTT. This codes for CASGLTSGTDTQYF.

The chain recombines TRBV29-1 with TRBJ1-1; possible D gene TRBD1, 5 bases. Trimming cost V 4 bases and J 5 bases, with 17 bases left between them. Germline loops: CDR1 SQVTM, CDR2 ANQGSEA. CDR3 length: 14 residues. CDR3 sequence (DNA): TGCAGCGTTGCAAGGGCAGGGATGGGGACTGAAGCTTTCTTT. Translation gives CSVARAGMGTEAFF.

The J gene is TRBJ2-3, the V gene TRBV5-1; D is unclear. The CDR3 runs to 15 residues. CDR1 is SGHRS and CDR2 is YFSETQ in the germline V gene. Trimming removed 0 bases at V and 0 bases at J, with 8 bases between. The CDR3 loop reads CASSLARVSTDTQYF. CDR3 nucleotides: TGCGCCAGCAGCTTGGCTCGGGTTAGCACAGATACGCAGTATTTT. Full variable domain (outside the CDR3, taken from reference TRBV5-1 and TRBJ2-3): KAGVTQTPRYLIKTRGQQVTLSCSPISGHRSVSWYQQTPGQGLQFLFEYFSETQRNKGNFPGRFSGRQFSNSRSEMNVSTLELGDSALYLCASSLARVSTDTQYFGPGTRLTVL.

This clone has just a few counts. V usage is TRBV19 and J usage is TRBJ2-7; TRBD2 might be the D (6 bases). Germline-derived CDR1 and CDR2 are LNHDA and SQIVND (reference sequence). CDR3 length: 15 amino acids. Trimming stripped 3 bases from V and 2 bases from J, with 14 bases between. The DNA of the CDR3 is TGTGCCAGTAGTATGGGGGGAACCGTCACCTACGAGCAGTACTTC. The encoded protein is CASSMGGTVTYEQYF. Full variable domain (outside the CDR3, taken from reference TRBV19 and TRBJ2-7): DGGITQSPKYLFRKEGQNVTLSCEQNLNHDAMYWYRQDPGQGLRLIYYSQIVNDFQKGDIAEGYSVSREKKESFPLTVTSAQKNPTAFYLCASSMGGTVTYEQYFGPGTRLTVT.

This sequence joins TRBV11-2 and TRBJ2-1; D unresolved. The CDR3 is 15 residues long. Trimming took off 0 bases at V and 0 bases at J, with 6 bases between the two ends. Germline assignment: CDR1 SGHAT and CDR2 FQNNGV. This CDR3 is CASSLDLSSYNEQFF. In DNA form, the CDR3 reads TGTGCCAGCAGCTTAGACCTGAGCTCCTACAATGAGCAGTTCTTC.

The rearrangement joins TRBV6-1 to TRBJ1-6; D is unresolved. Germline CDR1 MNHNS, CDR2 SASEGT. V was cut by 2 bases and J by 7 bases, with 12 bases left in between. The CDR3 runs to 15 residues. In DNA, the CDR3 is TGTGCCAGCAGTGAATATCGGGGAAGCAATTCACCCCTCCACTTT. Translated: CASSEYRGSNSPLHF.

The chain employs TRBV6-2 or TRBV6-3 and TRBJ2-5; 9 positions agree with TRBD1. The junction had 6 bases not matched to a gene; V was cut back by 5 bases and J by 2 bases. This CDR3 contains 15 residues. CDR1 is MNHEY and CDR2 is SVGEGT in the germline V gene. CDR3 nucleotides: TGTGCCAGCAGTGGACAGGGGCGGAGGCAAGAGACCCAGTACTTC. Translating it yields CASSGQGRRQETQYF.

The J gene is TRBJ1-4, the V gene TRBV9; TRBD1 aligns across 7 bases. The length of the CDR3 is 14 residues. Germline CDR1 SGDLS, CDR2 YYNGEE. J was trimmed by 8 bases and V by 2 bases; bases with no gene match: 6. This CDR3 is CASSVRDRDEKLFF. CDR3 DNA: TGTGCCAGCAGCGTCCGAGACAGGGACGAAAAACTGTTTTTT.

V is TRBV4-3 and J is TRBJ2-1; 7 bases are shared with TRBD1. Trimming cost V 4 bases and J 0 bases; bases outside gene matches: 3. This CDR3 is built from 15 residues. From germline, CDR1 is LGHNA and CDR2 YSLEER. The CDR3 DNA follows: TGCGCCAGCAGCCCTGGGACAGTCTCCTACAATGAGCAGTTCTTC. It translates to CASSPGTVSYNEQFF.

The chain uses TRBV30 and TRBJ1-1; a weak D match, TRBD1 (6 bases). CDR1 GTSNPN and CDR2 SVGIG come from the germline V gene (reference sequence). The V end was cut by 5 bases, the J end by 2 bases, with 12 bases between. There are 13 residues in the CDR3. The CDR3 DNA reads TGTGCCTGGGGGGGACACCTAAACACTGAAGCTTTCTTT. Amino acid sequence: CAWGGHLNTEAFF.

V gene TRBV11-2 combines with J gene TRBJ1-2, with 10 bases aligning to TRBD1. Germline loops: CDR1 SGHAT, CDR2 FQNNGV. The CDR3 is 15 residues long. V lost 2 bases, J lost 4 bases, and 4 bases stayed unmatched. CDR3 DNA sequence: TGTGCCAGCAGCTTAATAGGACAGGGGGTCTATGGCTACACCTTC. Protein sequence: CASSLIGQGVYGYTF.

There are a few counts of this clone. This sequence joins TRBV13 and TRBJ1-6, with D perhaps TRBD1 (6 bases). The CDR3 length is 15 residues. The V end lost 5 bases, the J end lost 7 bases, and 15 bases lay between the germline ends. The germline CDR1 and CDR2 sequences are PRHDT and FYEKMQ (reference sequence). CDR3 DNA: TGTGCCAGCAGCCTCGACGTAAGGGGGAATTCACCCCTCCACTTT. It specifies CASSLDVRGNSPLHF.

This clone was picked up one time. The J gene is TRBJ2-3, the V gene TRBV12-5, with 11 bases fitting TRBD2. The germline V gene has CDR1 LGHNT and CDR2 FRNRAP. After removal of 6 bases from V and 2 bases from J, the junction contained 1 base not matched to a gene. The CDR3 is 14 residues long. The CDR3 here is CASGTSGDTDTQYF. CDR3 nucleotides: TGTGCTAGTGGGACTAGCGGGGACACAGATACGCAGTATTTT.

DNA for the CDR3: TGCGCCAGCAGCTTGGTACAGGGGGATGGCACTGAAGCTTTCTTT. Translation gives CASSLVQGDGTEAFF. The chain is built from TRBV5-1 and TRBJ1-1; TRBD1 matches at 8 bases. This CDR3 contains 15 residues. Germline CDR1 reads SGHRS; CDR2 reads YFSETQ. Trimming cost V 0 bases and J 4 bases; bases outside gene matches: 5.

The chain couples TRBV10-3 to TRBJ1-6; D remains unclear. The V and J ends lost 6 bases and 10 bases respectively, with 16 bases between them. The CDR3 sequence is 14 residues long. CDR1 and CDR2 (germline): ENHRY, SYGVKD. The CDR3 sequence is CAISRDNGGSPLHF. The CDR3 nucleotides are TGTGCCATCAGCCGAGACAATGGTGGATCACCCCTCCACTTT.

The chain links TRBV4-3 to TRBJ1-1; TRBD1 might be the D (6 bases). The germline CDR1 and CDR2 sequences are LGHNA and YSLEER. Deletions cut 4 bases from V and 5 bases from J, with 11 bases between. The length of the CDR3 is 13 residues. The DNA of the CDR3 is TGCGCCAGCAGCCTCAGGGGTTCAACTGAAGCTTTCTTT. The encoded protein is CASSLRGSTEAFF.

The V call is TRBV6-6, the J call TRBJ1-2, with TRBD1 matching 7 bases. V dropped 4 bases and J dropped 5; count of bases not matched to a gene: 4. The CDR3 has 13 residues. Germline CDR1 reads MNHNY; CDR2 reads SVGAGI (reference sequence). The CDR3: CASSSGQRYGYTF. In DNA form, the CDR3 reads TGTGCCAGCAGTTCGGGACAGCGTTATGGCTACACCTTC.

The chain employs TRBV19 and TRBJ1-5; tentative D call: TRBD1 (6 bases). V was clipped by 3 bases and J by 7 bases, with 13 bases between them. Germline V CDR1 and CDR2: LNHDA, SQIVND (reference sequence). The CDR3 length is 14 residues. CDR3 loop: CASSIRTEHQPQHF. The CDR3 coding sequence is TGTGCCAGTAGTATCCGGACAGAGCACCAGCCCCAGCATTTT.

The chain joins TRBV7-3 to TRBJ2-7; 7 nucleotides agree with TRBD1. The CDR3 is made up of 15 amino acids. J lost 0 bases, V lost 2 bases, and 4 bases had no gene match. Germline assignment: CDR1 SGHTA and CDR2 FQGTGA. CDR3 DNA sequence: TGTGCCAGCAGCTTAGAACAGGGGAACTCCTACGAGCAGTACTTC. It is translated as CASSLEQGNSYEQYF. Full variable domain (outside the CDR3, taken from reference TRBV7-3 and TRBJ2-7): GAGVSQTPSNKVTEKGKYVELRCDPISGHTALYWYRQSLGQGPEFLIYFQGTGAADDSGLPNDRFFAVRPEGSVSTLKIQRTERGDSAVYLCASSLEQGNSYEQYFGPGTRLTVT.